This T cell receptor beta chain was found in a study of T-cell memory formation after mild COVID-19. Germline values: CDR1 LGHNA, CDR2 YNFKEQ. The ends lost 1 base at V and 3 bases at J; junction bases unmatched: 7. The CDR3 runs to 16 residues. TCRdb redid the calling of the 5' RACE reads with MiXCR, one entry per CDR3 protein. The data hold some 350,000 distinct CDR3 sequences, with about 15% observed a single time. Sequences were obtained from PBMCs or a T cell subset sorted from them (not recorded which). V is TRBV4-2 and J is TRBJ2-7; 9 nucleotides match TRBD2. This TCR derives from a man aged 18 to 30 who had mild COVID-19 (a few samples of this study predate the infection). Cell type and time point are not known. The CDR3 reads CASSQGGLAGFYEQYF. The DNA for the CDR3 is TGTGCCAGCAGCCAAGGTGGCCTAGCGGGGTTCTACGAGCAGTACTTC.